A selection of T cell receptor beta chains follows, all from one sample in a study of PD-1 blockade in classical Hodgkin lymphoma. Repertoires were generated with immunoSEQ multiplex PCR, while TCRdb's copy carries only in-frame clones and drops some. The sample shows roughly 150,000 clones, 78% of them seen only once. The sequenced sample was peripheral blood mononuclear cells (PBMCs), obtained before the second cycle of nivolumab. The source of these receptors is a human donor with classical Hodgkin lymphoma. CDR3s include the opening cysteine and the closing phenylalanine or tryptophan. Fields, in order: clone size, J gene, V gene, D gene, CDR3 protein, CDR3 DNA. A D gene is named only where the DNA matches it firmly. Clone size is stated in some rows and not others, as once, few, many or a class when expanded.

abundance: -; j_gene: TRBJ2-2; v_gene: TRBV19; d_gene: TRBD2; CDR3aa: CASSGRVAGELFF; CDR3nt: TGTGCCAGTAGCGGGAGGGTCGCCGGGGAGCTGTTTTTT
abundance: -; j_gene: TRBJ2-5; v_gene: TRBV9; d_gene: -; CDR3aa: CASNVRGGDPETQYF; CDR3nt: TGTGCCAGCAACGTACGAGGGGGGGACCCAGAGACCCAGTACTTC
abundance: -; j_gene: TRBJ2-2; v_gene: TRBV2; d_gene: -; CDR3aa: CASSEVGSVGELFF; CDR3nt: TGTGCCAGCAGTGAAGTAGGTTCGGTCGGGGAGCTGTTTTTT
abundance: -; j_gene: TRBJ2-1; v_gene: TRBV7-9; d_gene: -; CDR3aa: CASSIGTGSYNEQFF; CDR3nt: TGTGCCAGCAGCATAGGGACTGGCTCCTACAATGAGCAGTTCTTC
abundance: -; j_gene: TRBJ2-3; v_gene: TRBV2; d_gene: TRBD2; CDR3aa: CASREREGSTQYF; CDR3nt: TGTGCCAGCAGGGAGCGGGAGGGTAGTACGCAGTATTTT
abundance: -; j_gene: TRBJ2-3; v_gene: TRBV5-1; d_gene: -; CDR3aa: CASSLEDYSFSTDTQYF; CDR3nt: TGCGCCAGCAGCTTGGAGGACTATTCCTTCAGCACAGATACGCAGTATTTT
abundance: -; j_gene: TRBJ2-5; v_gene: TRBV27; d_gene: TRBD1; CDR3aa: CASSLWAGGRETQYF; CDR3nt: TGTGCCAGCAGTTTATGGGCAGGGGGCCGAGAGACCCAGTACTTC
abundance: once; j_gene: TRBJ1-1; v_gene: TRBV5-1; d_gene: -; CDR3aa: CASRGLNTEAFF; CDR3nt: TGCGCCAGCAGGGGACTGAACACTGAAGCTTTCTTT
abundance: once; j_gene: TRBJ1-2; v_gene: TRBV6-5; d_gene: TRBD1; CDR3aa: CASSYPKGQGRGYTF; CDR3nt: TGTGCCAGCAGTTACCCGAAGGGACAGGGTCGGGGCTACACCTTC
abundance: -; j_gene: TRBJ2-7; v_gene: TRBV7-2; d_gene: -; CDR3aa: CASSSRGQWDYEQYF; CDR3nt: TGTGCCAGCAGCTCCCGGGGGCAGTGGGATTACGAGCAGTACTTC
abundance: -; j_gene: TRBJ1-1; v_gene: TRBV7-9; d_gene: -; CDR3aa: CASSPRLEAFF; CDR3nt: TGTGCCAGCAGCCCCCGTCTTGAAGCTTTCTTT
abundance: -; j_gene: TRBJ2-3; v_gene: TRBV6-5; d_gene: TRBD2; CDR3aa: CATTLAGGQDTQYF; CDR3nt: TGTGCCACCACACTAGCGGGGGGGCAGGATACGCAGTATTTT
abundance: -; j_gene: TRBJ2-7; v_gene: TRBV7-3; d_gene: TRBD2; CDR3aa: CASSRTSESEQYF; CDR3nt: TGTGCCAGCAGTCGGACTAGCGAAAGTGAGCAGTACTTC
abundance: -; j_gene: TRBJ2-1; v_gene: TRBV18; d_gene: TRBD2; CDR3aa: CASSPPGLAGNEQFF; CDR3nt: TGTGCCAGCTCACCACCCGGACTAGCGGGCAATGAGCAGTTCTTC
abundance: -; j_gene: TRBJ1-5; v_gene: TRBV7-6; d_gene: -; CDR3aa: CASSLLPGSGQPQHF; CDR3nt: TGTGCCAGCAGCTTACTTCCAGGGTCGGGTCAGCCCCAGCATTTT
abundance: -; j_gene: TRBJ2-1; v_gene: TRBV7-2; d_gene: TRBD2; CDR3aa: CASSPRTSVYNEQFF; CDR3nt: TGTGCCAGCAGCCCCCGGACTAGCGTCTACAATGAGCAGTTCTTC
abundance: -; j_gene: TRBJ1-5; v_gene: TRBV5-6; d_gene: -; CDR3aa: CASSGTGQRGQPQHF; CDR3nt: TGTGCCAGCAGCGGGACCGGACAGAGAGGTCAGCCCCAGCATTTT
abundance: -; j_gene: TRBJ2-7; v_gene: TRBV5-6; d_gene: TRBD1; CDR3aa: CASSLTGVEYF; CDR3nt: TGTGCCAGCAGCCTCACAGGGGTAGAATACTTC
abundance: -; j_gene: TRBJ1-1; v_gene: TRBV12-5; d_gene: TRBD1; CDR3aa: CASGFLGGALTEAFF; CDR3nt: TGTGCTAGTGGTTTTCTAGGGGGCGCGCTCACTGAAGCTTTCTTT
abundance: once; j_gene: TRBJ1-2; v_gene: TRBV19; d_gene: -; CDR3aa: CASSITGRANYGYTF; CDR3nt: TGTGCCAGTAGTATTACGGGGAGGGCTAACTATGGCTACACCTTC
abundance: -; j_gene: TRBJ2-1; v_gene: TRBV28; d_gene: -; CDR3aa: CASSFRLGASNEQFF; CDR3nt: TGTGCCAGCAGTTTCCGACTAGGTGCGAGCAATGAGCAGTTCTTC
abundance: -; j_gene: TRBJ1-2; v_gene: TRBV7-6; d_gene: -; CDR3aa: CASSLDTGSAGFYGYTF; CDR3nt: TGTGCCAGCAGCTTAGATACGGGCAGCGCAGGTTTCTATGGCTACACCTTC
abundance: -; j_gene: TRBJ1-1; v_gene: TRBV7-9; d_gene: -; CDR3aa: CASSQAWGGDTEAFF; CDR3nt: TGTGCCAGCAGCCAAGCGTGGGGGGGAGACACTGAAGCTTTCTTT
abundance: -; j_gene: TRBJ2-1; v_gene: TRBV5-4; d_gene: -; CDR3aa: CASSSGYNEQFF; CDR3nt: TGTGCCAGCAGCTCAGGATACAATGAGCAGTTCTTC
abundance: -; j_gene: TRBJ1-3; v_gene: TRBV7-2; d_gene: -; CDR3aa: CASSLDLSVYSGNTIYF; CDR3nt: TGTGCCAGCAGCTTAGATCTATCGGTGTACTCTGGAAACACCATATATTTT
abundance: -; j_gene: TRBJ2-7; v_gene: TRBV5-6; d_gene: -; CDR3aa: CASSVSYEQYF; CDR3nt: TGTGCCAGCAGCGTCTCCTACGAGCAGTACTTC
abundance: once; j_gene: TRBJ2-5; v_gene: TRBV19; d_gene: -; CDR3aa: CASSIRDMGETQYF; CDR3nt: TGTGCCAGTAGTATAAGGGATATGGGGGAGACCCAGTACTTC
abundance: few; j_gene: TRBJ1-5; v_gene: TRBV6-5; d_gene: -; CDR3aa: CASSYGAGSQPQHF; CDR3nt: TGTGCCAGCAGTTACGGGGCAGGGAGTCAGCCCCAGCATTTT
abundance: once; j_gene: TRBJ2-3; v_gene: TRBV7-2; d_gene: TRBD2; CDR3aa: CASSSAGGLTDTQYF; CDR3nt: TGTGCCAGCAGCTCAGCGGGGGGGCTCACAGATACGCAGTATTTT
abundance: -; j_gene: TRBJ2-7; v_gene: TRBV5-1; d_gene: TRBD1; CDR3aa: CASSLAGQGDEQYF; CDR3nt: TGCGCCAGCAGCTTGGCCGGACAGGGGGACGAGCAGTACTTC
abundance: -; j_gene: TRBJ1-1; v_gene: TRBV18; d_gene: -; CDR3aa: CASSPTWGRAEAFF; CDR3nt: TGTGCCAGCTCACCAACGTGGGGGCGGGCTGAAGCTTTCTTT
abundance: few; j_gene: TRBJ2-5; v_gene: TRBV7-7; d_gene: TRBD1; CDR3aa: CASSHRDREETQYF; CDR3nt: TGTGCCAGCAGCCACCGGGACAGGGAAGAGACCCAGTACTTC
abundance: few; j_gene: TRBJ2-2; v_gene: TRBV5-1; d_gene: TRBD2; CDR3aa: CASSLELALTGELFF; CDR3nt: TGCGCCAGCAGCTTGGAACTAGCGCTCACCGGGGAGCTGTTTTTT
abundance: -; j_gene: TRBJ1-6; v_gene: TRBV9; d_gene: -; CDR3aa: CASSVVASSYNSPLHF; CDR3nt: TGTGCCAGCAGCGTAGTGGCGAGCTCCTATAATTCACCCCTCCACTTT
abundance: -; j_gene: TRBJ2-3; v_gene: TRBV7-3; d_gene: TRBD1; CDR3aa: CASSLNAGLGTGPGDTQYF; CDR3nt: TGTGCCAGCAGCTTAAACGCGGGGTTAGGGACAGGGCCAGGAGATACGCAGTATTTT
abundance: -; j_gene: TRBJ2-7; v_gene: TRBV27; d_gene: -; CDR3aa: CASSLMGYRARGYEQYF; CDR3nt: TGTGCCAGCAGTTTAATGGGGTACAGGGCTCGGGGCTACGAGCAGTACTTC
abundance: -; j_gene: TRBJ2-1; v_gene: TRBV28; d_gene: -; CDR3aa: CASSLTYNEQFF; CDR3nt: TGTGCCAGCAGTCTCACGTACAATGAGCAGTTCTTC
abundance: few; j_gene: TRBJ2-7; v_gene: TRBV5-1; d_gene: TRBD1; CDR3aa: CASSLGDRGFYEQYF; CDR3nt: TGCGCCAGCAGCTTGGGAGACAGGGGGTTCTACGAGCAGTACTTC
abundance: -; j_gene: TRBJ1-2; v_gene: TRBV6-6; d_gene: -; CDR3aa: CASSYSLGVRYGYTF; CDR3nt: TGTGCCAGCAGTTACTCCTTGGGAGTCCGCTATGGCTACACCTTC
abundance: once; j_gene: TRBJ2-7; v_gene: TRBV7-2; d_gene: TRBD2; CDR3aa: CASSSTHLADIYEQYF; CDR3nt: TGTGCCAGCAGCTCCACCCACCTAGCGGATATCTACGAGCAGTACTTC
abundance: -; j_gene: TRBJ2-1; v_gene: TRBV7-9; d_gene: -; CDR3aa: CASSLRTYNEQFF; CDR3nt: TGTGCCAGCAGCTTGAGGACCTACAATGAGCAGTTCTTC
abundance: -; j_gene: TRBJ2-2; v_gene: TRBV4-3; d_gene: -; CDR3aa: CASSLNVNLGELFF; CDR3nt: TGCGCCAGCAGCCTAAACGTGAATCTCGGGGAGCTGTTTTTT
abundance: few; j_gene: TRBJ1-5; v_gene: TRBV16; d_gene: -; CDR3aa: CASSQFRGISYQPQHF; CDR3nt: TGTGCCAGCAGCCAATTCCGGGGCATATCCTATCAGCCCCAGCATTTT
abundance: -; j_gene: TRBJ1-2; v_gene: TRBV18; d_gene: -; CDR3aa: CASSESQGGNYGYTF; CDR3nt: TGTGCCAGCTCAGAGTCCCAGGGCGGGAACTATGGCTACACCTTC
abundance: -; j_gene: TRBJ2-7; v_gene: TRBV18; d_gene: TRBD1; CDR3aa: CASSSTGESSYEQYF; CDR3nt: TGTGCCAGCTCATCGACAGGGGAGAGCTCCTACGAGCAGTACTTC
abundance: -; j_gene: TRBJ2-6; v_gene: TRBV9; d_gene: TRBD1; CDR3aa: CASSVSHRGGLSGANVLTF; CDR3nt: TGTGCCAGCAGCGTCTCCCACAGGGGCGGGCTCTCTGGGGCCAACGTCCTGACTTTC
abundance: once; j_gene: TRBJ1-1; v_gene: TRBV6-5; d_gene: TRBD1; CDR3aa: CASSTSWTGGLAFF; CDR3nt: TGTGCCAGCAGTACCAGTTGGACAGGGGGATTGGCTTTCTTT
abundance: once; j_gene: TRBJ2-6; v_gene: TRBV9; d_gene: -; CDR3aa: CASSVVSSGANVLTF; CDR3nt: TGTGCCAGCAGCGTAGTTAGCTCTGGGGCCAACGTCCTGACTTTC
abundance: -; j_gene: TRBJ1-2; v_gene: TRBV5-1; d_gene: -; CDR3aa: CASSLTAGSYGYTF; CDR3nt: TGCGCCAGCAGCTTAACGGCAGGGAGCTATGGCTACACCTTC
abundance: -; j_gene: TRBJ2-3; v_gene: TRBV7-8; d_gene: -; CDR3aa: CASSLVGGYTDTQYF; CDR3nt: TGTGCCAGCAGCTTAGTCGGGGGTTACACAGATACGCAGTATTTT
abundance: -; j_gene: TRBJ1-5; v_gene: TRBV4-2; d_gene: TRBD1; CDR3aa: CASSQEGTGSNQPQHF; CDR3nt: TGTGCCAGCAGCCAAGAGGGGACAGGTAGCAATCAGCCCCAGCATTTT
abundance: -; j_gene: TRBJ1-1; v_gene: TRBV6-5; d_gene: -; CDR3aa: CASSPGTQEAFF; CDR3nt: TGTGCCAGCAGTCCCGGGACGCAGGAAGCTTTCTTT
abundance: -; j_gene: TRBJ2-3; v_gene: TRBV7-6; d_gene: TRBD1; CDR3aa: CASSLYRGASTDTQYF; CDR3nt: TGTGCCAGCAGCTTGTACAGGGGCGCAAGCACAGATACGCAGTATTTT